Presented here are 19 T cell receptor beta chains from one specimen sequenced in a study of graft-versus-host responses after intestinal transplantation. The repertoire was sequenced with immunoSEQ multiplex PCR; TCRdb's copy has only in-frame clones and lacks some. The sample records 35,000 to 45,000 clones, 80% to 95% being singletons. Sequencing was performed on PBMCs, taken around 720 days after intestinal transplantation. These receptors were collected from a human patient who received an intestinal transplant, so some T cells may come from the graft donor.

This chain uses TRBV29-1 with TRBJ1-2, with D possibly matching TRBD1 (5 bases). The CDR3 is 14 residues long. V lost 0 bases and J lost 4, with 12 bases in between. Germline V lookup: CDR1 SQVTM, CDR2 ANQGSEA. CDR3 DNA sequence: TGCAGCGTTGAAGACTTTCAGGGAGTCTATGGCTACACCTTC. Translating gives CSVEDFQGVYGYTF.

The rearrangement links TRBV5-4 to TRBJ1-2, with D hard to call. The CDR3 totals 15 residues. Looked up from germline, CDR1 is SGHNT and CDR2 is YYREEE (reference sequence). V was shortened by 1 base and J by 4 bases, with 14 bases between the two germline ends. CDR3 nucleotide sequence: TGTGCCAGCAGCTTGAGCTTCCGGGATAGCTATGGCTACACCTTC. It specifies CASSLSFRDSYGYTF.

This sequence joins TRBV14 and TRBJ1-2; no reliable D call. Per the germline V gene, CDR1 is SGHDN and CDR2 is FVKESK. Deletions cut 6 bases from V and 8 bases from J, with 10 bases between. The CDR3 totals 11 residues. The CDR3 reads CASSYGSGYTF. The DNA for the CDR3 is TGTGCCAGCAGTTATGGTAGCGGCTACACCTTC.

The V and J genes are TRBV5-4 and TRBJ2-1, with D maybe TRBD2 (6 bases). The germline V and J ends were trimmed by 6 bases and 5 bases, with 18 bases remaining between them. The CDR3 consists of 15 residues. Germline lookup yields CDR1 SGHNT and CDR2 YYREEE (reference sequence). CDR3 nucleotide sequence: TGTGCCAGCACCGGGGACTGGGATAACGACAATGAGCAGTTCTTC. Protein: CASTGDWDNDNEQFF.

The CDR3, as DNA: TGTGCCAGCAGTGAAGCTGCGGGATCCTACAATGAGCAGTTCTTC. It is translated as CASSEAAGSYNEQFF. This sequence joins TRBV6-1 and TRBJ2-1; a weak D match, TRBD2 (6 bases). CDR3 length: 15 amino acids. The V gene's germline CDR1 is MNHNS and CDR2 SASEGT. V gave up 0 bases and J gave up 1 base, with 7 bases separating them.

The rearrangement joins TRBV5-1 to TRBJ2-7, with D maybe TRBD2 (7 bases). The CDR3 consists of 15 residues. V was clipped by 1 base and J by 2 bases, with 13 bases between them. Looked up from germline, CDR1 is SGHRS and CDR2 is YFSETQ. The CDR3 bases are TGCGCCAGCAGCTTGTTCTCGGGGGGCGCCTACGAGCAGTACTTC. Translating it yields CASSLFSGGAYEQYF.

The chain joins TRBV27 to TRBJ2-1; 13 bases align to TRBD2. Germline CDR1 reads MNHEY; CDR2 reads SMNVEV (reference sequence). This CDR3 contains 15 residues. V lost 4 bases, J lost 9 bases, and 6 bases stayed unmatched. The CDR3 nucleotides are TGTGCCAGCAGTTCGGGACTAGCGGGAATCGGTGAGCAGTTCTTC. Translating it yields CASSSGLAGIGEQFF.

This sequence joins TRBV7-2 and TRBJ1-5, with 8 bases that match TRBD1. CDR3 length: 15 residues. Unmatched junction bases numbered 1, after V lost 2 bases and J lost 1 base. The germline gives CDR1 SGHTA, CDR2 FQGNSA. DNA for the CDR3: TGTGCCAGCAGCTTAAGACAGGGGAGCAATCAGCCCCAGCATTTT. This gives the protein CASSLRQGSNQPQHF.

This clone appeared a few times. The CDR3 region has the DNA TGCGCCAGCAGCTTGGCGGGGGTTGGCTACGAGCAGTACTTC. The encoded protein is CASSLAGVGYEQYF. V and J are TRBV5-1 and TRBJ2-7; weak D call: TRBD2 (6 bases). Germline loops: CDR1 SGHRS, CDR2 YFSETQ. This CDR3 spans 14 amino acids. V dropped 0 bases and J dropped 3 bases, with 10 bases sitting between them. The complete variable domain, with remaining parts taken from reference TRBV5-1 and TRBJ2-7, reads KAGVTQTPRYLIKTRGQQVTLSCSPISGHRSVSWYQQTPGQGLQFLFEYFSETQRNKGNFPGRFSGRQFSNSRSEMNVSTLELGDSALYLCASSLAGVGYEQYFGPGTRLTVT.

The chain links TRBV7-2 to TRBJ2-5, with a possible D match to TRBD2 (6 bases). This CDR3 is 15 amino acids long. The V end lost 0 bases, the J end lost 2 bases, and 10 bases lay between the germline ends. The germline gives CDR1 SGHTA, CDR2 FQGNSA. The CDR3: CASSLALAPQETQYF. The CDR3 coding sequence is TGTGCCAGCAGCTTAGCACTAGCCCCTCAAGAGACCCAGTACTTC.

The chain links TRBV6-1 to TRBJ1-3, with D possibly matching TRBD1 (5 bases). CDR3 size: 14 residues. Germline V gene lookup returns CDR1 MNHNS and CDR2 SASEGT. The V end lost 3 bases, the J end lost 8 bases, and 14 bases lay between the germline ends. The CDR3 region is CASSDREKWDTIYF. CDR3 sequence (DNA): TGTGCCAGCAGTGACAGGGAGAAGTGGGACACCATATATTTT.

This clone was counted a few times. This sequence joins TRBV19 and TRBJ1-5; D uncertain. CDR1 and CDR2 (germline): LNHDA, SQIVND (reference sequence). The V end lost 6 bases, the J end lost 0 bases, and 9 bases lay between the germline ends. The length of the CDR3 is 14 residues. CDR3 sequence (DNA): TGTGCCAGTAGAAGAGACTATAGCAATCAGCCCCAGCATTTT. Its protein product is CASRRDYSNQPQHF.

The J gene is TRBJ2-3, the V gene TRBV6-5; no clear D. Trimming took off 5 bases at V and 6 bases at J, with 15 bases between the two ends. This CDR3 contains 14 residues. The germline V gene encodes CDR1 MNHEY and CDR2 SVGAGI. CDR3 sequence reads: CASSLLRARDTQYF. CDR3 nucleotides: TGTGCCAGCAGTCTACTTCGGGCACGCGATACGCAGTATTTT.

The V gene is TRBV7-2, the J gene TRBJ2-1, with 8 bases aligning to TRBD2. V shed 2 bases, J shed 2 bases, and the junction held 2 bases outside the gene matches. This CDR3 is 15 amino acids long. From germline, CDR1 is SGHTA and CDR2 FQGNSA. Here the CDR3 reads CASSLTSGTYNEQFF. The CDR3 DNA follows: TGTGCCAGCAGCTTAACTAGCGGAACCTACAATGAGCAGTTCTTC.

CDR3 in DNA: TGTGCCAGCAGTTACTCGATCGGTAAGGGAGACGAGCAGTACTTC. Translating it yields CASSYSIGKGDEQYF. The V and J genes are TRBV6-5 and TRBJ2-7; TRBD2 is a possible D gene (5 bases). V lost 0 bases, J lost 5 bases, and 14 bases lay in between. CDR1 is MNHEY and CDR2 is SVGAGI in the germline V gene. There are 15 residues in the CDR3.

The rearrangement uses TRBV21-1 and TRBJ2-7; the D call in the table, TRBD1, was not verified against the DNA. TRBV21-1 is a pseudogene segment. The CDR3 loop spans 13 amino acids. CDR3 nucleotides: TGTGCCAGCAGCGGGGACACCCCCTACGAGCAGTACTTC. This gives the protein CASSGDTPYEQYF.

This rearrangement joins TRBV2 to TRBJ2-1, with 8 positions matching TRBD1. This CDR3 region has 16 residues. From germline, CDR1 is SNHLY and CDR2 FYNNEI. V shed 7 bases and J 0 bases; nucleotides not matched to a gene: 8. The CDR3 sequence: CASTADRVSSYNEQFF. CDR3 bases: TGTGCCAGCACGGCGGACAGGGTCAGCTCCTACAATGAGCAGTTCTTC.

The V call is TRBV30, the J call TRBJ1-6; D possibly corresponds to TRBD1 (5 bases). Between the trimmed V and J ends, which lost 3 bases and 8 bases, there was a span of 14 bases. The CDR3 spans 14 residues. Germline lookup yields CDR1 GTSNPN and CDR2 SVGIG (reference sequence). CDR3 DNA sequence: TGTGCCTGGAGGACAGCCCGAAACGATTCACCCCTCCACTTT. This sequence encodes CAWRTARNDSPLHF. Full variable domain (outside the CDR3, taken from reference TRBV30 and TRBJ1-6): SQTIHQWPATLVQPVGSPLSLECTVEGTSNPNLYWYRQAAGRGLQLLFYSVGIGQISSEVPQNLSASRPQDRQFILSSKKLLLSDSGFYLCAWRTARNDSPLHFGNGTRLTVT.

This clone came up once. V usage is TRBV5-4 and J usage is TRBJ2-5; perhaps TRBD2 as D (5 bases). The CDR3 covers 15 residues. Germline values: CDR1 SGHNT, CDR2 YYREEE (reference sequence). Trimming shortened V by 2 bases and J by 9 bases, and 20 bases separated the two germline ends. CDR3 DNA: TGTGCCAGCAGCTTTGAGGGTTTGGGGAGACGCGCCCAGTACTTC. Translating gives CASSFEGLGRRAQYF.